This passage covers 26 T cell receptor beta chains from one sample sequenced in a study of shared clonotypes between healthy human individuals. Sequencing used immunoSEQ multiplex PCR; TCRdb keeps in-frame clones, though not all of them. Here the sample spans 2 million to 2.5 million clones, just over 90% being singletons. The sequenced sample consisted of naive CD4+ T cells from PBMCs. Subset given: CD45RA+ positively selected. The receptors here all came from a man aged 18-30 years in good health. Some clones in this sample may be carry-over from other donors' samples.

The genes are TRBV30 and TRBJ2-3, with 14 bases matching TRBD2. This CDR3 has 16 residues. Germline trimming cut 2 bases from V and 6 bases from J; bases unmatched to any gene: 7. The germline V gene encodes CDR1 GTSNPN and CDR2 SVGIG (reference sequence). The CDR3: CAWSRTSGRPGDTQYF. As DNA, the CDR3 is TGTGCCTGGAGTCGGACTAGCGGGAGGCCGGGGGATACGCAGTATTTT.

This chain links TRBV30 with TRBJ1-5; a possible D gene is TRBD1 (5 bases). The CDR3 sequence is 12 residues long. Trimming shortened V by 1 base and J by 7 bases, and 8 bases separated the two germline ends. Germline CDR1 and CDR2: GTSNPN and SVGIG (reference sequence). CDR3 protein: CAWSAGSQPQHF. CDR3 in DNA: TGTGCCTGGAGTGCAGGGAGCCAGCCCCAGCATTTT.

The gene calls are TRBV5-1 and TRBJ2-1, with unresolved D. V was cut by 0 bases and J by 9 bases, with 10 bases left in between. Per the germline V gene, CDR1 is SGHRS and CDR2 is YFSETQ. The CDR3 loop spans 13 amino acids. The CDR3 region has the DNA TGCGCCAGCAGCTTGGAGCCCCAAGGTGAGCAGTTCTTC. Amino acid sequence: CASSLEPQGEQFF.

The chain uses TRBV11-1 and TRBJ2-1; D may correspond to TRBD1 or TRBD2 (5 bases each). Germline V gene data show CDR1 as SGHAT and CDR2 as FQDESV (reference sequence). The CDR3 sequence is 15 residues long. V lost 6 bases and J lost 5, with 17 bases in between. The CDR3 nucleotides read TGTGCCAGCAGTCTCCTTGGGACGCCCGACAATGAGCAGTTCTTC. Its protein product is CASSLLGTPDNEQFF. Using reference TRBV11-1 and TRBJ2-1 for the parts outside the CDR3, the full variable domain is EAEVAQSPRYKITEKSQAVAFWCDPISGHATLYWYRQILGQGPELLVQFQDESVVDDSQLPKDRFSAERLKGVDSTLKIQPAELGDSAMYLCASSLLGTPDNEQFFGPGTRLTVL.

This chain joins TRBV7-2 and TRBJ2-7; TRBD1 aligns across 8 bases. The CDR3 extends over 15 amino acids. Germline CDR1 is SGHTA and CDR2 is FQGNSA. V gave up 0 bases and J gave up 2 bases; unmatched junction bases: 3. The CDR3, as DNA: TGTGCCAGCAGCTTAGCGGGACAGGCCGCCTACGAGCAGTACTTC. This gives the protein CASSLAGQAAYEQYF. The whole variable domain, remainder taken from reference TRBV7-2 and TRBJ2-7, is GAGVSQSPSNKVTEKGKDVELRCDPISGHTALYWYRQSLGQGLEFLIYFQGNSAPDKSGLPSDRFSAERTGGSVSTLTIQRTQQEDSAVYLCASSLAGQAAYEQYFGPGTRLTVT.

The rearrangement joins TRBV28 to TRBJ1-1; D call uncertain. CDR3 length: 12 amino acids. With 5 bases removed from V and 2 bases from J, the gap between germline ends came to 6 bases. The germline CDR1 and CDR2 sequences are MDHEN and SYDVKM. CDR3 coding DNA: TGTGCCAGCAGTCCGATAAACACTGAAGCTTTCTTT. Amino acid sequence: CASSPINTEAFF.

J is TRBJ2-1 and V is TRBV5-1, with 7 nucleotides matching TRBD2. This CDR3 comprises 16 residues. Trimming took 4 bases from V and 7 from J; bases not matched to a gene: 14. CDR1 is SGHRS and CDR2 is YFSETQ in the germline V gene. The DNA for the CDR3 is TGCGCCAGCAGCCCCCCTCCAGCGGGGATGGGAAATGAGCAGTTCTTC. Translated: CASSPPPAGMGNEQFF. Full variable domain (missing parts from reference TRBV5-1 and TRBJ2-1): KAGVTQTPRYLIKTRGQQVTLSCSPISGHRSVSWYQQTPGQGLQFLFEYFSETQRNKGNFPGRFSGRQFSNSRSEMNVSTLELGDSALYLCASSPPPAGMGNEQFFGPGTRLTVL.

J is TRBJ2-5 and V is TRBV7-2; 9 bases match TRBD1. The CDR3 covers 15 residues. Germline V CDR1 and CDR2: SGHTA, FQGNSA. V was clipped by 5 bases and J by 7 bases; unmatched bases: 11. The CDR3 protein is CASSAPGQGRGTQYF. Written as DNA, the CDR3 is TGTGCCAGCAGCGCACCGGGACAGGGACGGGGGACCCAGTACTTC. Full variable domain (outside the CDR3, taken from reference TRBV7-2 and TRBJ2-5): GAGVSQSPSNKVTEKGKDVELRCDPISGHTALYWYRQSLGQGLEFLIYFQGNSAPDKSGLPSDRFSAERTGGSVSTLTIQRTQQEDSAVYLCASSAPGQGRGTQYFGPGTRLLVL.

The genes are TRBV11-2 and TRBJ2-7, with 8 bases matching TRBD2. The J segment lost 4 bases and the V segment lost 7 bases, leaving 12 bases of the junction unmatched. The CDR3 length is 15 residues. The germline V gene encodes CDR1 SGHAT and CDR2 FQNNGV. CDR3 sequence: CASMPNRGGFYEQYF. The CDR3 DNA follows: TGTGCCAGCATGCCCAACCGGGGGGGGTTTTACGAGCAGTACTTC.

The V and J genes are TRBV6-5 and TRBJ1-1; 8 nucleotides agree with TRBD1. CDR3 length: 15 amino acids. From germline, CDR1 is MNHEY and CDR2 SVGAGI. Trimming removed 6 bases from V and 1 base from J; junction bases left unmatched: 7. CDR3 sequence reads: CASSWTGLGNTEAFF. CDR3 nucleotide sequence: TGTGCCAGCAGCTGGACAGGGCTCGGGAACACTGAAGCTTTCTTT.

The chain combines TRBV7-7 with TRBJ2-1, with TRBD2 matching 7 bases. Germline CDR1 and CDR2: SSHAT and FNYEAQ (reference sequence). CDR3 size: 12 residues. J was trimmed by 12 bases and V by 0 bases; bases with no gene match: 2. In nucleotides, the CDR3 is TGTGCCAGCAGCTTAGCGGGAGGGAGGCAGTTCTTC. Translating gives CASSLAGGRQFF.

This clone was seen a few times. This specimen includes other DNA sequences encoding the same CDR3. This sequence joins TRBV30 and TRBJ1-3; D call uncertain. CDR3 length: 10 residues. V was trimmed by 1 base and J by 5 bases, leaving 0 bases between them. Germline lookup yields CDR1 GTSNPN and CDR2 SVGIG (reference sequence). In nucleotides, the CDR3 is TGTGCCTGGAGTGGAAACACCATATATTTT. It is translated as CAWSGNTIYF.

This chain uses TRBV4-2 with TRBJ1-1, with 12 bases lining up with TRBD1. The trim removed 2 bases at V and 1 base at J, leaving 23 bases unmatched. Germline CDR1 is LGHNA and CDR2 is YNFKEQ. This CDR3 comprises 23 residues. The CDR3 sequence is CASSQSGRGTGGVFRAENTEAFF. CDR3 in DNA: TGTGCCAGCAGCCAATCAGGCCGGGGGACAGGGGGCGTTTTTAGAGCCGAGAACACTGAAGCTTTCTTT.

CDR3 DNA: TGTGCCAGCGAAGGTGCTCGGGAGCAGTACTTC. This sequence encodes CASEGAREQYF. The V gene is TRBV21-1, the J gene TRBJ2-7. TRBV21-1 is listed as a pseudogene. This CDR3 comprises 11 residues.

DNA for the CDR3: TGTGCCAGCAGCTTAGCCGCGACAGCTTACAATGAGCAGTTCTTC. It codes for CASSLAATAYNEQFF. The chain couples TRBV7-2 to TRBJ2-1; possible D gene TRBD1, 5 bases. CDR3 length: 15 residues. In germline, CDR1 is SGHTA, CDR2 FQGNSA. Trimming took 0 bases from V and 4 from J, leaving 10 bases between them.

Only one count was recorded for this clone. V usage is TRBV5-1 and J usage is TRBJ2-4, with D tentatively TRBD1 or TRBD2 (6 bases each). The CDR3 runs to 15 residues. Trimming cost V 3 bases and J 3 bases, with 13 bases left between them. Per the germline V gene, CDR1 is SGHRS and CDR2 is YFSETQ. The CDR3 reads CASSSTGGGKNIQYF. The CDR3 DNA sequence: TGCGCCAGCAGCTCGACAGGAGGGGGCAAAAACATTCAGTACTTC.

This clone has a single count. The genes are TRBV9 and TRBJ2-1; D is ambiguous. Germline-derived CDR1 and CDR2 are SGDLS and YYNGEE. The CDR3 totals 15 residues. V lost 0 bases to trimming and J lost 1 base, with 8 bases between them. Here the CDR3 reads CASSVETESYNEQFF. The CDR3 region has the DNA TGTGCCAGCAGCGTAGAGACGGAGTCCTACAATGAGCAGTTCTTC.

This clone was counted only a few times. The sample has other DNA sequences that encode this CDR3 too. The chain combines TRBV9 with TRBJ1-1, with TRBD1 matching 7 bases. After removal of 3 bases from V and 5 bases from J, the junction contained 4 bases not matched to a gene. This CDR3 is 13 amino acids long. Germline CDR1 is SGDLS and CDR2 is YYNGEE. The CDR3: CASSATGSTEAFF. The DNA of the CDR3 is TGTGCCAGCAGCGCGACAGGGTCGACTGAAGCTTTCTTT.

The chain uses TRBV6-5 and TRBJ2-2, with D possibly being TRBD2 (6 bases). Germline CDR1 MNHEY, CDR2 SVGAGI. V was cut by 6 bases and J by 6 bases, with 17 bases left in between. The CDR3 spans 15 residues. CDR3 nucleotides: TGTGCCAGCAGAGTAAGGCGGGACGTTGCCGGGGAGCTGTTTTTT. It is translated as CASRVRRDVAGELFF.

This chain joins TRBV9 and TRBJ1-6; D is undetermined. Looked up from germline, CDR1 is SGDLS and CDR2 is YYNGEE. The CDR3 runs to 16 residues. Trimming removed 3 bases at V and 3 bases at J, with 13 bases between. The CDR3 coding sequence is TGTGCCAGCAGCGGCTGGCCCAACAACTATAATTCACCCCTCCACTTT. Translating it yields CASSGWPNNYNSPLHF.

The genes are TRBV9 and TRBJ2-1; 10 nucleotides agree with TRBD2. Germline V gene lookup returns CDR1 SGDLS and CDR2 YYNGEE. Trimming at V came to 2 bases and at J to 3 bases, leaving 2 bases not matched to a gene. The CDR3 covers 15 residues. In DNA form, the CDR3 reads TGTGCCAGCAGCGTTGGGACTAGCGTCTACAATGAGCAGTTCTTC. As protein: CASSVGTSVYNEQFF.

CDR3 sequence: CASSQSQAPEEEQYF. CDR3 bases: TGCGCCAGCAGTCAATCACAAGCGCCCGAGGAGGAGCAGTACTTC. The chain is built from TRBV23-1 and TRBJ2-7; D unresolved. TRBV23-1 is flagged as an ORF with uncertain function. The CDR3 consists of 15 residues. Deletions cut 0 bases from V and 7 bases from J, with 16 bases between.

V gene TRBV6-5 combines with J gene TRBJ2-7, with D uncertain. Germline V lookup: CDR1 MNHEY, CDR2 SVGAGI. Trimming shortened V by 5 bases and J by 4 bases, and 12 bases separated the two germline ends. This CDR3 spans 13 amino acids. This CDR3 is CASSRSRVYEQYF. The CDR3 region has the DNA TGTGCCAGCAGTCGCTCAAGAGTTTACGAGCAGTACTTC.

A remark on this clone: Other nucleotide sequences in the sample specify the same CDR3. The chain is built from TRBV20-1 and TRBJ1-1; no clear D gene. Between the trimmed V and J ends, which lost 5 bases and 1 base, there was a span of 5 bases. Germline V gives CDR1 DFQATT, CDR2 SNEGSKA (reference sequence). The CDR3 runs to 11 residues. In nucleotides, the CDR3 is TGCAGTGCTGGCCGGAACACTGAAGCTTTCTTT. This translates into CSAGRNTEAFF.

The chain combines TRBV7-7 with TRBJ2-2, with 9 bases identical to TRBD1. V lost 5 bases, J lost 2 bases, and 6 bases stayed unmatched. The germline V gene encodes CDR1 SSHAT and CDR2 FNYEAQ (reference sequence). The CDR3 is 16 amino acids. The CDR3 DNA reads as TGTGCCAGCAGCGCGGGGACAGGGATTAACACCGGGGAGCTGTTTTTT. Its protein product is CASSAGTGINTGELFF.

Note on this clone: Other nucleotide sequences from this sample produce the same CDR3. The genes are TRBV5-1 and TRBJ2-2, with D tentatively TRBD2 (5 bases). Germline V gene lookup returns CDR1 SGHRS and CDR2 YFSETQ. Trimming took 2 bases from V and 2 from J, leaving 7 bases between them. The CDR3 loop spans 14 amino acids. For the CDR3, the DNA is TGCGCCAGCAGCTTTGGACTTAACACCGGGGAGCTGTTTTTT. Protein: CASSFGLNTGELFF.